This is a list of T cell receptor beta chains from one sample in a study of blood T cells in healthy people across ages. TCRdb fed the 5' RACE reads into MiXCR, producing one record per CDR3 protein. The table records 1.4 million to 1.5 million distinct CDR3 sequences, 40% to 50% of them present only once. The material sequenced was blood. These receptors all stem from a woman under 30 in good health. Both conserved end residues are part of each CDR3. A D gene is named only where the DNA matches it firmly. Clone size is stated in some rows and not others, as once, few, many or a class when expanded.

>few|TRBJ2-3|TRBV12-3/TRBV12-4|.
TGTGCCAGCCCCTGCACAGATACGCAGTATTTT
CASPCTDTQYF
>.|TRBJ1-2|TRBV7-3|.
TGTGCCAGCAGCTCCGGCTCCGGAGGAGGCTACACCTTC
CASSSGSGGGYTF
>few|TRBJ2-7|TRBV5-1|.
TGCGCCAGCAGCCCCAACCCAGACAGGAGCAACGAGCAGTACTTC
CASSPNPDRSNEQYF
>few|TRBJ1-5|TRBV7-2|.
TGTGCCAGCAGCTTAGAGAAAGCGCCAGTTCAGCCCCAGCATTTT
CASSLEKAPVQPQHF
>.|TRBJ2-1|TRBV9|TRBD2
TGTGCCAGCAGCGCAGAAGCTAGCGGGAACTCCTACAATGAGCAGTTCTTC
CASSAEASGNSYNEQFF
>.|TRBJ1-5|TRBV15|.
TGTGCCACCTCCCCCTCCCGGGGCAGGGGTTTGATATTGAGCAATCAGCCCCAGCATTTT
CATSPSRGRGLILSNQPQHF
>few|TRBJ2-1|TRBV21-1|.
TGTGCCAGCACCCCACTAGGTCCGGATTACAATGAGCAGTTCTTC
CASTPLGPDYNEQFF
>.|TRBJ2-1|TRBV10-3|TRBD2
TGTGCCATCAGTGAGTTGACTAGCCTCGAGGGGAATGAGCAGTTCTTC
CAISELTSLEGNEQFF
>few|TRBJ2-3|TRBV28|.
TGTGCCAGCTTAGCGTTTAGCACAGATACGCAGTATTTT
CASLAFSTDTQYF
>many|TRBJ2-1|TRBV2|TRBD2
TGTGCCAGCAGTGAATGGAACGGGGGGGAGTATGAGCAGTTCTTC
CASSEWNGGEYEQFF
>.|TRBJ2-7|TRBV20-1|TRBD2
TGCAGTGCCCCCTCCCTTCTAGCGGGAGGCTACGAGCAGTACTTC
CSAPSLLAGGYEQYF
>.|TRBJ2-1|TRBV9|TRBD2
TGTGCCAGCAACGCCCGACTAGCGGGGGCCTACAATGAGCAGTTCTTC
CASNARLAGAYNEQFF
>.|TRBJ1-5|TRBV20-1|.
TGCAGTGCTAGTGTTGGGGGGGATCAGCCCCAGCATTTT
CSASVGGDQPQHF
>.|TRBJ2-7|TRBV27|TRBD2
TGTGCCAGCACCCGAGCGGGAGGGACGACCTACGAGCAGTACTTC
CASTRAGGTTYEQYF
>.|TRBJ1-2|TRBV21-1|.
TGTGCCAGCAGCAAAGCCTCAGGGAGGGGGTTATATGGCTACACCTTC
CASSKASGRGLYGYTF
>.|TRBJ2-1|TRBV13|.
TGTGCCAGCAGCCGGAGGGTCTACGATGAGCAGTTCTTC
CASSRRVYDEQFF
>once|TRBJ2-3|TRBV7-3|.
TGTGCCAGCAGCTTAAATTCAGGGGGGGTGGCTACGCAGTATTTT
CASSLNSGGVATQYF
>.|TRBJ1-1|TRBV7-2|.
TGTGCCAGCAAACCCCCGGGGAACACTGAAGCTTTCTTT
CASKPPGNTEAFF
>many|TRBJ2-7|TRBV10-3|TRBD1
TGTGCCATCAGTGATTCAAAACGACAGGGAACCTACGAGCAGTACTTC
CAISDSKRQGTYEQYF
>.|TRBJ2-4|TRBV21-1|.
TGTGCCAGCAGCCGACAGGGGGCTGTGCGGAAAGCCAAAAACATTCAGTACTTC
CASSRQGAVRKAKNIQYF
>few|TRBJ2-3|TRBV3-1|.
TGTGCCAGCAGCCATACGGCGGAATCCACAGATACGCAGTATTTT
CASSHTAESTDTQYF
>.|TRBJ1-3|TRBV6-5|TRBD1
TGTGCCAGCAGGCAGGGGGGCTCTGGAAACACCATATATTTT
CASRQGGSGNTIYF
>.|TRBJ1-1|TRBV4-2|.
TGTGCCAGCAGCCCAGAGGGTGACGGGGGCACTGAAGCTTTCTTT
CASSPEGDGGTEAFF
>.|TRBJ1-1|TRBV11-2|TRBD1
TGTGCCAGCAGCTCGGGGATGACAGGGATCGGTCGGGGGAACACTGAAGCTTTCTTT
CASSSGMTGIGRGNTEAFF
>.|TRBJ2-1|TRBV20-1|.
TGCAGTGCTAGAGGTTCTTTCCAGACACCGAGCTCCTACAATGAGCAGTTCTTC
CSARGSFQTPSSYNEQFF
>few|TRBJ2-1|TRBV27|TRBD1
TGTGCCAGCAAACCGGGACAGGGGTACAATGAGCAGTTCTTC
CASKPGQGYNEQFF